The TCR beta chain described here comes from a study of CD8+ T cells in alopecia areata. For the study at large: Patients received oral tofacitinib, 5 to 10 mg twice daily, for moderate-to-severe alopecia areata. A 6-month period off drug followed tofacitinib, which lasted 6 to 18 months.

After isolation, RNA underwent reverse transcription to generate cDNA as the sequencing template. Using immunoSEQ multiplex PCR, the repertoire was profiled, and TCRdb retains in-frame clones only, with some absent. The sample has 130,000 to 150,000 clones; about nine tenths are singletons. The CDR3 consists of 16 residues. V was trimmed by 1 base and J by 2 bases, leaving 15 bases between them. Germline V gives CDR1 SGHVS, CDR2 FNYEAQ. This receptor was taken from a human donor with alopecia areata. The sample here was CD8+ T cells sorted from blood, taken at week 0. The chain links TRBV7-6 to TRBJ2-7; D gene uncertain. The CDR3 loop reads CASSLGGSFGTYEQYF. CDR3 bases: TGTGCCAGCAGCTTAGGGGGTTCCTTTGGAACCTACGAGCAGTACTTC.